Included here is one T cell receptor beta chain sequence, with context. Its antigen is not known. This entry comes from a study of blood T cells in healthy people across ages. About the research overall: Per two T cells, about one barcoded beta molecule was captured through template switching. The study, taken as a whole, reports: TCR beta diversity per million T cells fell roughly linearly with age.

Next came a second PCR, run for roughly 7 to 12 cycles, which used a sample-barcoded 5' primer along with a J-beta primer mix. Through a template-switch adaptor with 12 random nucleotides, each cDNA molecule received a tag. CDR3-containing paired-end reads numbered at least 2.5 million in each sample. TCRdb reanalysed the 5' RACE reads using MiXCR and keeps one entry per CDR3 protein. The profile covers approximately 830,000 distinct CDR3 sequences, with around 62% appearing a single time and 28% taken by the ten largest. The V segment lost 1 base and the J segment 4 bases; nucleotides outside the gene matches: 6. This CDR3 has 16 residues.

This sequence joins TRBV12-3 or TRBV12-4 and TRBJ2-3; 9 nucleotides agree with TRBD2. Sequenced sample: blood. This clonotype originated in a man younger than 45 in good health. The CDR3 loop is CASSLVRRGGADTQYF. The CDR3 coding sequence is TGTGCCAGCAGTTTAGTGAGGCGGGGGGGGGCAGATACGCAGTATTTT.